The 9 T cell receptor beta chains reported below all come from one sample, sequenced in a study of early T cells in non-severe SARS-CoV-2 infection. TCRdb re-analysed the 5' RACE reads in MiXCR, keeping a single row per CDR3 protein. Of 26,000 or so distinct CDR3 sequences in the sample, around 6% were seen once. The sample taken for sequencing was whole blood. These receptors were taken from an adult who was a healthcare worker with PCR-confirmed SARS-CoV-2 infection or an uninfected control (not recorded which).

This chain joins TRBV20-1 and TRBJ1-4; the D is unclear. Per germline, CDR1 DFQATT and CDR2 SNEGSKA (reference sequence). Trimming left V 1 base short and J 5 bases short, with 8 bases between. CDR3 length: 13 residues. CDR3 nucleotide sequence: TGCAGTGCTAGAGCATCCCTCAATGAAAAACTGTTTTTT. Protein product: CSARASLNEKLFF.

This clonotype turned up a few times. This chain joins TRBV25-1 and TRBJ1-1; 9 bases align to TRBD1. CDR1 is MGHDK, CDR2 SYGVNS, per germline. V shed 4 bases and J 8 bases; nucleotides not matched to a gene: 11. This CDR3 spans 15 amino acids. As DNA, the CDR3 is TGTGCCAGCAGTGGACGTCCCGGGACAGGGACCGAAGCTTTCTTT. Translated, it gives CASSGRPGTGTEAFF.

Ten or more counts support this clonotype. The chain carries TRBV14 and TRBJ2-4; D gene ambiguous. The V end lost 0 bases, the J end lost 11 bases, and 14 bases lay between the germline ends. Germline V CDR1 and CDR2: SGHDN, FVKESK. The CDR3 sequence is 14 residues long. Here the CDR3 DNA reads TGTGCCAGCAGCCAAGAACGTCCCCTCGACCTTCAGTACTTC. It yields the protein CASSQERPLDLQYF.

This chain uses TRBV4-2 with TRBJ1-6, with D unclear. The CDR3 length is 15 residues. Looked up from germline, CDR1 is LGHNA and CDR2 is YNFKEQ. Trimming took off 1 base at V and 0 bases at J, with 4 bases between the two ends. CDR3 DNA sequence: TGTGCCAGCAGCCAAGCAAGCTCCTATAATTCACCCCTCCACTTT. Its protein is CASSQASSYNSPLHF.

Sample share makes this clonotype medium-sized (0.01 to 0.1%). The chain combines TRBV5-4 with TRBJ2-2; D is undetermined. Germline loops: CDR1 SGHNT, CDR2 YYREEE (reference sequence). V was clipped by 2 bases and J by 4 bases, with 12 bases between them. The CDR3 extends over 15 amino acids. The CDR3 reads CASSLPHALTGELFF. CDR3 nucleotide sequence: TGTGCCAGCAGCTTACCTCACGCGCTCACCGGGGAGCTGTTTTTT. Full variable domain (remainder filled in from reference TRBV5-4 and TRBJ2-2): ETGVTQSPTHLIKTRGQQVTLRCSSQSGHNTVSWYQQALGQGPQFIFQYYREEENGRGNFPPRFSGLQFPNYSSELNVNALELDDSALYLCASSLPHALTGELFFGEGSRLTVL.

This clonotype was observed a handful of times. The gene calls are TRBV6-1 and TRBJ2-6; D gene unclear. Looked up from germline, CDR1 is MNHNS and CDR2 is SASEGT. The ends were cut back, 6 bases at V and 0 bases at J, with 12 bases in the middle. The CDR3 is 16 residues long. In DNA, the CDR3 is TGTGCCAGCAGCCCAGACGGAAGCTCTGGGGCCAACGTCCTGACTTTC. This sequence encodes CASSPDGSSGANVLTF.

V gene TRBV7-8 combines with J gene TRBJ2-5, with a weak D call TRBD2 (6 bases). The ends were cut back, 2 bases at V and 2 bases at J, with 9 bases in the middle. CDR1 is SGHVS, CDR2 FQNEAQ, per germline. This CDR3 has 14 residues. The CDR3 DNA sequence: TGTGCCAGCAGCTTATGGGCGGGACAAGAGACCCAGTACTTC. It yields the protein CASSLWAGQETQYF.

This clonotype was seen more than once but under ten times. The V gene is TRBV13, the J gene TRBJ1-1; D is uncertain. Germline V lookup: CDR1 PRHDT, CDR2 FYEKMQ (reference sequence). Trimming pared 3 bases from V and 0 bases from J, leaving 11 bases between. The CDR3 sequence is 15 residues long. CDR3 in DNA: TGTGCCAGCAGCTTGGAGCTAGTCATGAACACTGAAGCTTTCTTT. Amino acids: CASSLELVMNTEAFF. Combining the CDR3 with reference TRBV13 and TRBJ1-1 gives the whole variable domain AAGVIQSPRHLIKEKRETATLKCYPIPRHDTVYWYQQGPGQDPQFLISFYEKMQSDKGSIPDRFSAQQFSDYHSELNMSSLELGDSALYFCASSLELVMNTEAFFGQGTRLTVV.

Ten or more counts support this clonotype. This chain links TRBV2 with TRBJ2-2; 8 bases fit TRBD1. CDR1 and CDR2 (germline): SNHLY, FYNNEI. This CDR3 comprises 14 residues. V was pared by 7 bases and J by 4 bases, with 5 bases of the junction left unmatched. This CDR3 is CASTGGFGTGELFF. In nucleotides, the CDR3 is TGTGCCAGCACAGGGGGCTTTGGCACCGGGGAGCTGTTTTTT.